Following are 2 T cell receptor beta chains from one sample sequenced in a study of CD8+CD57+ T cells in acquired aplastic anemia. Genomic DNA was employed as the template in profiling TCR beta VDJ and CDR3. Each CDR3 protein is one row after TCRdb ran MiXCR on the reads. The sample contains approximately 220,000 distinct CDR3 sequences, over 40% of which appear only once. Only patients with CD8+CD57+ cell expansion on flow cytometry were chosen for sequencing. Sample: sorted CD4+, CD8+, or CD8+CD57+ T cells (not recorded which) from PBMCs. The receptor source for this set is a human donor with aplastic anemia.

The rearrangement uses TRBV2 and TRBJ2-7; D tentatively fits TRBD1 or TRBD2 (6 bases each). The DNA end favors TRBJ2-5, so the J call may be wrong. Germline V gene data show CDR1 as SNHLY and CDR2 as FYNNEI. The CDR3 runs 15 residues. The CDR3 region has the DNA TGTGCCAGCGGCTCCCCGGTTAGGGGGGTGGAGACCCAGTACTTC. Encoded protein: CASGSPVRGVETQYF.

This clonotype has at least ten counts. The CDR3 nucleotides are TGTGCCAGTCTCCAGGACAGTGGCTACACCTTC. As protein: CASLQDSGYTF. The gene calls are TRBV6-5 and TRBJ1-2; the D gene is possibly TRBD1 (6 bases). Trimming pared 9 bases from V and 7 bases from J, leaving 12 bases between. The CDR3 length is 11 residues. CDR1 is MNHEY, CDR2 SVGAGI, per germline.